This TCR beta chain was retrieved from a study of identical twins. Study-wide results and limits: The study found weaker excess twin sharing in beta out-of-frame sequences.

This clonotype was observed many times. Its antigen is not identified. The J segment lost 4 bases and the V segment lost 0 bases, leaving 4 bases of the junction unmatched. This CDR3 has 16 amino acids. Germline values: CDR1 MNHEY, CDR2 SVGAGI. cDNA carried unique molecular identifiers, and a universal primer site was added by template switching. TCRdb independently ran MiXCR on the 5' RACE reads; one entry per CDR3 protein. The sample shows 250,000 or so distinct CDR3 sequences, approximately 8% of them seen only once. These data were also reused for a study on yellow fever vaccine responses in identical twins.

The TCR originated in a woman aged 18-35 years in good health. Sequenced sample: CD8+ T cells sorted from blood. V usage is TRBV6-5 and J usage is TRBJ2-3; TRBD2 matches 10 bases. The CDR3 bases are TGTGCCAGCAGTTACTCCAGCGGGGGGGCAGCAGATACGCAGTATTTT. This translates into CASSYSSGGAADTQYF.